The 32 T cell receptor beta chains below were found in one sample sequenced in a study of control samples from healthy donors and cancer patients. Measured with immunoSEQ multiplex PCR; TCRdb has only the in-frame clones, and not every one. In the table there are 100,000 to 150,000 clones, about 88% of which are singletons. The sample consisted of blood. These receptors were taken from a man aged 18-30 years in good health.

The chain has TRBV24-1 and TRBJ1-2; TRBD1 matches 7 bases. V dropped 10 bases and J dropped 0; count of bases not matched to a gene: 7. Germline-derived CDR1 and CDR2 are KGHDR and SFDVKD. The CDR3 sequence is 14 residues long. The CDR3 protein is CATRDREANYGYTF. The CDR3 region has the DNA TGTGCCACGAGAGACAGGGAAGCTAACTATGGCTACACCTTC.

For the CDR3, the DNA is TGTGCCACCAGTGATTTGCAAGTTCTGGACCTCTATGGCTACACCTTC. It encodes CATSDLQVLDLYGYTF. The rearrangement uses TRBV24-1 and TRBJ1-2, with no clear D. The CDR3 length is 16 residues. V gave up 0 bases and J gave up 4 bases, with 14 bases separating them. Germline lookup yields CDR1 KGHDR and CDR2 SFDVKD.

The chain recombines TRBV2 with TRBJ1-1; maybe TRBD1 (6 bases). Germline-derived CDR1 and CDR2 are SNHLY and FYNNEI. Trimming removed 4 bases at V and 1 base at J, with 10 bases between. The CDR3 sequence is 14 residues long. Written as DNA, the CDR3 is TGTGCCAGCAGTGCTTCCAGGGGGAACACTGAAGCTTTCTTT. Amino acid sequence: CASSASRGNTEAFF.

The rearrangement links TRBV25-1 to TRBJ1-1, with D unclear. V was pared by 3 bases and J by 5 bases, with 10 bases between. Per germline, CDR1 MGHDK and CDR2 SYGVNS. The CDR3 is 13 residues long. The CDR3 DNA follows: TGTGCCAGCAGTGACTCGGTCTGGACTGAAGCTTTCTTT. This gives the protein CASSDSVWTEAFF.

The chain combines TRBV28 with TRBJ2-3; 7 bases agree with TRBD2. CDR3 size: 17 residues. V shed 3 bases, J shed 1 base, and the junction held 10 bases outside the gene matches. CDR1 is MDHEN and CDR2 is SYDVKM in the germline V gene. CDR3: CASSFGSSGIRTDTQYF. In DNA, the CDR3 is TGTGCCAGCAGTTTCGGTAGCAGCGGGATCCGCACAGATACGCAGTATTTT.

V is TRBV5-1 and J is TRBJ1-2; the D gene is possibly TRBD1 (5 bases). Trimming took off 4 bases at V and 5 bases at J, with 18 bases between the two ends. The CDR3 consists of 15 residues. The germline V gene encodes CDR1 SGHRS and CDR2 YFSETQ. The CDR3 region is CASSPEAGQEYGYTF. DNA of the CDR3: TGCGCCAGCAGCCCGGAAGCAGGGCAGGAATATGGCTACACCTTC.

V is TRBV28 and J is TRBJ2-1, with 7 bases matching TRBD1. Germline trimming cut 5 bases from V and 3 bases from J; bases unmatched to any gene: 1. The CDR3 runs to 13 residues. Germline V gene lookup returns CDR1 MDHEN and CDR2 SYDVKM. The CDR3 region has the DNA TGTGCCAGCAGTCGGGACAGCTACAATGAGCAGTTCTTC. It codes for CASSRDSYNEQFF.

This clone was recorded only once. The V call is TRBV4-3, the J call TRBJ1-1; a weak D match, TRBD1 (6 bases). Germline CDR1 reads LGHNA; CDR2 reads YSLEER. The CDR3 loop spans 16 amino acids. V dropped 5 bases and J dropped 5 bases, with 21 bases sitting between them. CDR3 sequence reads: CASSVRSQGGRTEAFF. The CDR3 DNA reads TGCGCCAGCAGCGTACGTTCACAGGGAGGTAGGACTGAAGCTTTCTTT.

The sample holds one count of this clone. The rearrangement links TRBV3-1 (or the pseudogene TRBV3-2) to TRBJ1-1; maybe TRBD1 (5 bases). This CDR3 has 16 residues. V was cut by 8 bases and J by 1 base, with 20 bases left in between. Germline-derived CDR1 and CDR2 are LGHDT and YNNKEL (reference sequence). The CDR3 DNA reads as TGTGCCAGCGTAGGCAGGGTTATCGGATCGAACACTGAAGCTTTCTTT. Protein product: CASVGRVIGSNTEAFF.

In DNA form, the CDR3 reads TGCGCCAGCAGTCTCTGGGGGAGTGAAAAACTGTTTTTT. It specifies CASSLWGSEKLFF. The chain joins TRBV4-1 to TRBJ1-4, with D possibly being TRBD1 (5 bases). The CDR3 loop spans 13 amino acids. The germline V gene encodes CDR1 MGHRA and CDR2 YSYEKL. The V and J ends lost 6 bases and 7 bases respectively, with 12 bases between them.

The chain joins TRBV7-3 to TRBJ2-3, with D possibly matching TRBD2 (6 bases). Germline V gene data show CDR1 as SGHTA and CDR2 as FQGTGA. This CDR3 region has 16 residues. V was pared by 5 bases and J by 3 bases, with 18 bases between. The CDR3 nucleotides are TGTGCCAGCAGCCTGTTAACTAGCAGAGGGACAGATACGCAGTATTTT. Translated, it gives CASSLLTSRGTDTQYF.

The rearrangement joins TRBV18 to TRBJ2-1, with D possibly called TRBD1 or TRBD2 (6 bases each). This CDR3 is 15 amino acids long. Germline CDR1 KGHSH, CDR2 LQKENI. Trimming took off 6 bases at V and 3 bases at J, with 15 bases between the two ends. The CDR3 reads CASSPSEGVYNEQFF. In nucleotides, the CDR3 is TGTGCCAGCTCTCCGTCGGAGGGGGTCTACAATGAGCAGTTCTTC.

The gene calls are TRBV4-1 and TRBJ1-5, with D hard to call. V was trimmed by 0 bases and J by 14 bases, leaving 23 bases between them. The germline V gene encodes CDR1 MGHRA and CDR2 YSYEKL. The CDR3 has 16 residues. Written as DNA, the CDR3 is TGCGCCAGCAGCCAAGATTGGGAGGAAGCAATCAGCCCCAAGCATTTT. This encodes CASSQDWEEAISPKHF.

V is TRBV11-3 and J is TRBJ2-1; TRBD2 matches 12 bases. V shed 8 bases and J 8 bases; nucleotides not matched to a gene: 7. The CDR3 is 14 amino acids. Germline V gene sequence: CDR1 SGHNT, CDR2 YENEEA. CDR3 protein: CASGTSGRIDEQFF. DNA of the CDR3: TGTGCCAGCGGAACTAGCGGGAGGATCGATGAGCAGTTCTTC.

The V and J genes are TRBV12-3 or TRBV12-4 and TRBJ2-7; TRBD1 agrees at 10 bases. This CDR3 is built from 12 residues. V lost 5 bases to trimming and J lost 8 bases; unmatched junction nucleotides: 3. As DNA, the CDR3 is TGTGCCAGCAGTATGGGACAGGGGAAGCAGTACTTC. Amino acid sequence: CASSMGQGKQYF.

The chain combines TRBV5-6 with TRBJ1-1; the D gene is possibly TRBD1 (6 bases). V was pared by 7 bases and J by 7 bases, with 17 bases between. CDR1 and CDR2 from the germline V gene are SGHDT and YYEEEE. This CDR3 region has 13 residues. The CDR3 DNA is TGTGCCAGCCAACAGGGCGCAGGGGTTGAAGCTTTCTTT. As protein: CASQQGAGVEAFF.

The V call is TRBV28, the J call TRBJ2-1; 7 bases are a match to TRBD1. The CDR3 is 16 amino acids. The V gene's germline CDR1 is MDHEN and CDR2 SYDVKM. V was clipped by 5 bases and J by 5 bases; unmatched bases: 12. CDR3 in amino acids: CASSLGTGTVHNEQFF. The CDR3 DNA is TGTGCCAGCAGTCTTGGGACCGGGACAGTCCACAATGAGCAGTTCTTC.

The chain joins TRBV12-3 or TRBV12-4 to TRBJ1-2, with a tentative D call TRBD1 (6 bases). This CDR3 has 12 residues. Trimming left V 9 bases short and J 5 bases short, with 13 bases between. In nucleotides, the CDR3 is TGTGCCAGTGGACAGAAACAATATGGCTACACCTTC. Residues: CASGQKQYGYTF.

The chain employs TRBV27 and TRBJ1-2, with 8 bases lining up with TRBD1. In germline, CDR1 is MNHEY, CDR2 SMNVEV (reference sequence). V lost 5 bases and J lost 3; bases outside the gene matches: 11. The CDR3 is made up of 16 amino acids. CDR3 in amino acids: CASSPRDRSPDYGYTF. CDR3 sequence (DNA): TGTGCCAGCAGTCCCCGGGACAGGTCCCCGGACTATGGCTACACCTTC.

CDR3 sequence reads: CSVEWRGLAGGPSTDTQYF. DNA for the CDR3: TGCAGCGTTGAATGGAGAGGCCTAGCGGGAGGGCCGAGCACAGATACGCAGTATTTT. This chain uses TRBV29-1 with TRBJ2-3; the match to TRBD2 covers 12 bases. Trimming removed 2 bases from V and 0 bases from J; junction bases left unmatched: 12. The CDR3 totals 19 residues. Per germline, CDR1 SQVTM and CDR2 ANQGSEA.

The CDR3 region is CASSIGLAGLNEQFF. CDR3 nucleotide sequence: TGTGCCAGCAGCATCGGACTAGCGGGACTCAATGAGCAGTTCTTC. The chain carries TRBV9 and TRBJ2-1, with TRBD2 matching over 12 bases. This CDR3 region has 15 residues. After removal of 4 bases from V and 6 bases from J, the junction contained 5 bases not matched to a gene. Per the germline V gene, CDR1 is SGDLS and CDR2 is YYNGEE.

V is TRBV5-1 and J is TRBJ1-1; TRBD1 matches 12 bases. V shed 4 bases, J shed 4 bases, and the junction held 8 bases outside the gene matches. This CDR3 contains 16 residues. In germline, CDR1 is SGHRS, CDR2 YFSETQ. The CDR3 region is CASSPRDRGRGTEAFF. Written as DNA, the CDR3 is TGCGCCAGCAGCCCCCGGGACAGGGGGCGAGGCACTGAAGCTTTCTTT.

About this clone: A junction end diverges from the germline sequence, so it may reflect a read error. The genes are TRBV27 and TRBJ1-2, with a tentative D call TRBD1 (5 bases). Germline CDR1 is MNHEY and CDR2 is SMNVEV (reference sequence). The CDR3 contains 14 residues. The CDR3 coding sequence is TGTGCCAGCAGTTTACTCCCGGGACCGGGTCTTGCCGCCTTC. Its translation: CASSLLPGPGLAAF.

This clone was counted a single time. The chain links TRBV6-5 to TRBJ2-3, with D possibly being TRBD2 (6 bases). V gave up 6 bases and J gave up 4 bases, with 14 bases separating them. The CDR3 has 14 amino acids. Germline lookup yields CDR1 MNHEY and CDR2 SVGAGI. For the CDR3, the DNA is TGTGCCAGCAGCTTGGAGGGGCTGGCAGATACGCAGTATTTT. Protein: CASSLEGLADTQYF.

The V and J genes are TRBV28 and TRBJ1-2; 12 bases align to TRBD1. The CDR3 loop spans 16 amino acids. The V and J ends lost 4 bases and 2 bases, in that order; junction bases with no gene match: 5. Germline CDR1 reads MDHEN; CDR2 reads SYDVKM. For the CDR3, the DNA is TGTGCCAGCAGTTCCACCGGGACAGGGGGCAACTATGGCTACACCTTC. Translated: CASSSTGTGGNYGYTF.

This sequence joins TRBV2 and TRBJ1-3; 12 bases are a match to TRBD1. Germline V gene lookup returns CDR1 SNHLY and CDR2 FYNNEI. The CDR3 spans 15 residues. With V trimmed by 5 bases and J by 3 bases, 2 bases remained unmatched. DNA of the CDR3: TGTGCCAGCAGTCGGGACAGGGGGCATGGAAACACCATATATTTT. Its protein product is CASSRDRGHGNTIYF. The variable domain in full, completed from reference TRBV2 and TRBJ1-3, reads EPEVTQTPSHQVTQMGQEVILRCVPISNHLYFYWYRQILGQKVEFLVSFYNNEISEKSEIFDDQFSVERPDGSNFTLKIRSTKLEDSAMYFCASSRDRGHGNTIYFGEGSWLTVV.

This chain joins TRBV5-6 and TRBJ2-5; D is undetermined. Germline-derived CDR1 and CDR2 are SGHDT and YYEEEE. The CDR3 loop spans 15 amino acids. V was trimmed by 3 bases and J by 2 bases, leaving 14 bases between them. The chain's CDR3 is CASSSYRANQETQYF. For the CDR3, the DNA is TGTGCCAGCAGCTCCTATAGAGCAAATCAAGAGACCCAGTACTTC.

This rearrangement joins TRBV6-2 or TRBV6-3 to TRBJ1-5, with D tentatively TRBD1 (5 bases). The CDR3 is 17 residues long. V was shortened by 6 bases and J by 2 bases, with 20 bases between the two germline ends. Germline V gene data show CDR1 as MNHEY and CDR2 as SVGEGT. The CDR3 nucleotides read TGTGCCAGCAGCCCCCGCCGGGGAGGGGCCGGCAATCAGCCCCAGCATTTT. Its translation is CASSPRRGGAGNQPQHF.

This chain joins TRBV6-6 and TRBJ2-6; D remains unclear. The CDR3 runs to 16 residues. CDR1 and CDR2 (germline): MNHNY, SVGAGI (reference sequence). V was trimmed by 0 bases and J by 1 base, leaving 7 bases between them. The CDR3 DNA sequence: TGTGCCAGCAGTTACTCGAAACAATCTGGGGCCAACGTCCTGACTTTC. Protein: CASSYSKQSGANVLTF.

This clone came up a few times. Here the CDR3 DNA reads TGTGCCAGCAGTAACTCCGGGGAGCTGTTTTTT. Translated, it gives CASSNSGELFF. V is TRBV2 and J is TRBJ2-2; D ambiguous. The V and J ends lost 5 bases and 6 bases respectively, with 4 bases between them. The CDR3 runs to 11 residues. CDR1 SNHLY and CDR2 FYNNEI come from the germline V gene.

The chain couples TRBV19 to TRBJ1-2; D not certain. The germline V gene encodes CDR1 LNHDA and CDR2 SQIVND (reference sequence). Trimming cost V 7 bases and J 8 bases, with 23 bases left between them. This CDR3 has 15 amino acids. This CDR3 reads CASIRTYSSLEGYTF. Here the CDR3 DNA reads TGTGCCAGTATCCGGACCTACTCCAGCCTTGAGGGCTACACCTTC. The full variable domain, its missing parts supplied by reference TRBV19 and TRBJ1-2, is DGGITQSPKYLFRKEGQNVTLSCEQNLNHDAMYWYRQDPGQGLRLIYYSQIVNDFQKGDIAEGYSVSREKKESFPLTVTSAQKNPTAFYLCASIRTYSSLEGYTFGSGTRLTVV.

About this clone itself: One end of the junction does not line up with germline, which may come from a read error. Other nucleotide sequences from this sample produce the same CDR3. The CDR3 DNA sequence: TGCGCCAGCAGCTTAGATCGGGGCAAGGTCATGAACACTGAAGCTTTCTTT. This sequence encodes CASSLDRGKVMNTEAFF. The J gene is TRBJ1-1, the V gene TRBV11-2; D possibly corresponds to TRBD1 (5 bases). The CDR3 has 17 amino acids. The germline CDR1 and CDR2 sequences are SGHAT and FQNNGV.